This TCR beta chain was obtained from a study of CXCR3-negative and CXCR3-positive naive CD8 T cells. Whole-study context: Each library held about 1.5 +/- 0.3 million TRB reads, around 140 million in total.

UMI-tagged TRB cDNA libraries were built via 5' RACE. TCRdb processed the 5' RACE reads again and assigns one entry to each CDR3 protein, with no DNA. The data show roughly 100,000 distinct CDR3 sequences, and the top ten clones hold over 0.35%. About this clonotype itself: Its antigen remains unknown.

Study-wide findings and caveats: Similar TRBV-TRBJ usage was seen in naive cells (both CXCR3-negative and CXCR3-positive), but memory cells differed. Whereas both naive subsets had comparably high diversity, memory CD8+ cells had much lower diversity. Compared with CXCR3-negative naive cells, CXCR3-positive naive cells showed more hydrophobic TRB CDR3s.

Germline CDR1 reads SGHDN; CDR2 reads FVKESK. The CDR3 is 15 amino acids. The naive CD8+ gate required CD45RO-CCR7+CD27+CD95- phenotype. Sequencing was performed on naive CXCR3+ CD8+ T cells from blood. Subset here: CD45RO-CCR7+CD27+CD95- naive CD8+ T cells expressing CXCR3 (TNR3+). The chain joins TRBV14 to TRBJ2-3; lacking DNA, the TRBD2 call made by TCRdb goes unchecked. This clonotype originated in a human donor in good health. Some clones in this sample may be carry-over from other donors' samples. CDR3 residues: CASRTSGVSTDTQYF.